This TCR beta chain was sequenced in a study of T cell responses to AZD1222 COVID-19 vaccine. Study background: Second-dose timings of about 4 or about 12 weeks were pooled. The study's findings and limits: When two AZD1222 doses had been given, Spike-specific TCR breadth and depth rose. Spike regions recognized by vaccine-associated CD4 TCRs spanned the protein, led by 160-218 and 743-854. Repertoires were obtained solely post-peak T cell response.

On this clone: Its antigen is currently unknown.

V lost 2 bases, J lost 8 bases, and 6 bases lay in between. Germline lookup yields CDR1 GTSNPN and CDR2 SVGIG (reference sequence). This CDR3 contains 10 residues. TCRdb's table, derived via immunoSEQ multiplex PCR, lists solely in-frame clones and lacks some. The data hold 130,000 to 150,000 clones, with less than 95% observed a single time. The sample in question was peripheral blood, obtained on day 0 of AZD1222 vaccination. The TCR comes from an adult in good health. This chain connects TRBV30 to TRBJ1-2, with D unclear. The CDR3 loop is CAWSHGGYTF. Here the CDR3 DNA reads TGTGCCTGGAGTCACGGCGGCTACACCTTC.